Here is one TCR beta chain with its context. What it recognizes is unknown. The germline V gene has CDR1 LNHDA and CDR2 SQIVND (reference sequence). The V gene end was trimmed by 1 base and the J gene end by 6 bases; junction bases not matched to a gene: 5. The CDR3 totals 15 residues. The protocol was immunoSEQ multiplex PCR, while the TCRdb copy is restricted to in-frame clones and leaves out a portion. The sample yields some 1,100,000 clones, about 80% seen once. This specimen comes from a study of shared clonotypes between healthy human individuals. Study summary: Donors had three CD4 naive, three CD4 memory, two CD8 naive and one CD8 memory plate apiece. General study results and limits: It was expected that sequencing depth would affect clonotype sharing among donors.

Material for sequencing was memory CD4+ T cells from PBMCs. Noted subset: CD45RA-negative fraction. This sequence was found in a man aged 18 to 35 in good health. Some clones in this sample may be carry-over from other donors' samples. The V gene is TRBV19, the J gene TRBJ2-2; the match to TRBD1 covers 7 bases. The CDR3 bases are TGTGCCAGTAGTATAGGAGGGGGCGTCGCCGGGGAGCTGTTTTTT. Translation: CASSIGGGVAGELFF. Full variable domain (rest looked up from reference TRBV19 and TRBJ2-2): DGGITQSPKYLFRKEGQNVTLSCEQNLNHDAMYWYRQDPGQGLRLIYYSQIVNDFQKGDIAEGYSVSREKKESFPLTVTSAQKNPTAFYLCASSIGGGVAGELFFGEGSRLTVL.